This passage covers 28 T cell receptor beta chains from one sample sequenced in a study of T cell responses to AZD1222 COVID-19 vaccine. TCRdb keeps only in-frame clones here, not all; method: immunoSEQ multiplex PCR. The table records about 100,000 clones, over 75% of them present only once. Sequenced here: peripheral blood, sampled on day 0 of MenACWY control vaccination. All receptors come from an adult in good health.

In its sample, this clone was seen once. The chain has TRBV2 and TRBJ1-5; TRBD1 might be the D (5 bases). The CDR3 is 15 residues long. Per the germline V gene, CDR1 is SNHLY and CDR2 is FYNNEI. V was cut by 4 bases and J by 7 bases, with 17 bases left in between. CDR3 in DNA: TGTGCCAGCAGTGTCGATGAGGGGAGCGGACAGCCCCAGCATTTT. Translated: CASSVDEGSGQPQHF.

CDR3 nucleotide sequence: TGTGCCAGCAGCCCCAACGGGAGTCAGCCCCAGCATTTT. Amino acids: CASSPNGSQPQHF. The gene calls are TRBV7-9 and TRBJ1-5, with D hard to call. Germline assignment: CDR1 SEHNR and CDR2 FQNEAQ (reference sequence). The CDR3 consists of 13 residues. Trimming cost V 5 bases and J 6 bases, with 11 bases left between them.

This clone was recorded only once. The chain links TRBV19 to TRBJ1-5, with 8 bases fitting TRBD1. V lost 4 bases to trimming and J lost 9 bases; unmatched junction nucleotides: 5. CDR1 and CDR2 from the germline V gene are LNHDA and SQIVND (reference sequence). The CDR3 runs to 13 residues. The CDR3 is CASSTRGLTPQHF. The CDR3, as DNA: TGTGCCAGTAGTACCAGGGGGCTTACGCCCCAGCATTTT.

CDR3 in amino acids: CASRELNTEAFF. In DNA, the CDR3 is TGTGCCAGCAGGGAGTTGAACACTGAAGCTTTCTTT. This chain connects TRBV28 to TRBJ1-1; D gene uncertain. Germline V gene sequence: CDR1 MDHEN, CDR2 SYDVKM. V was trimmed by 6 bases and J by 0 bases, leaving 5 bases between them. The CDR3 length is 12 residues.

The V gene is TRBV2, the J gene TRBJ1-4; TRBD1 is a possible D gene (5 bases). The V and J ends lost 4 bases and 8 bases respectively, with 11 bases between them. The CDR3 runs to 13 residues. Germline V lookup: CDR1 SNHLY, CDR2 FYNNEI. In DNA, the CDR3 is TGTGCCAGCAGTGTGGCCGAGGGGGAAAAACTGTTTTTT. It yields the protein CASSVAEGEKLFF.

There are a few counts of this clone. This rearrangement joins TRBV6-5 to TRBJ1-5; 10 bases match TRBD1. Germline values: CDR1 MNHEY, CDR2 SVGAGI. V was pared by 11 bases and J by 4 bases, with 8 bases of the junction left unmatched. There are 14 residues in the CDR3. This CDR3 is CAGSGQGENQPQHF. CDR3 bases: TGTGCCGGATCCGGACAGGGGGAGAATCAGCCCCAGCATTTT.

The chain is built from TRBV2 and TRBJ1-2; D uncertain. V shed 6 bases and J shed 3 bases, with 14 bases lying between them. Germline assignment: CDR1 SNHLY and CDR2 FYNNEI. CDR3 length equals 14 residues. The CDR3 reads CASSPLSADYGYTF. The CDR3 nucleotides read TGTGCCAGCAGCCCCCTGTCAGCCGACTATGGCTACACCTTC.

The rearrangement joins TRBV7-9 to TRBJ2-5, with D unresolved. Trimming took off 10 bases at V and 2 bases at J, with 11 bases between the two ends. Per the germline V gene, CDR1 is SEHNR and CDR2 is FQNEAQ (reference sequence). The CDR3 is made up of 12 amino acids. The CDR3 is CATGRLQETQYF. The CDR3 nucleotides are TGTGCCACTGGGCGGTTGCAAGAGACCCAGTACTTC.

This chain joins TRBV6-5 and TRBJ1-1, with 9 bases that match TRBD1. Germline values: CDR1 MNHEY, CDR2 SVGAGI. J gave up 7 bases and V 2 bases, and 5 bases lay outside the gene matches. The CDR3 contains 14 residues. The CDR3 spells CASSYQQGAGEAFF. The CDR3 nucleotides read TGTGCCAGCAGTTACCAACAGGGGGCCGGTGAAGCTTTCTTT.

The rearrangement joins TRBV5-5 to TRBJ1-1; D not resolved. The CDR3 contains 14 residues. V lost 0 bases, J lost 3 bases, and 9 bases lay in between. Per the germline V gene, CDR1 is SGHKS and CDR2 is YYEKEE (reference sequence). CDR3 sequence: CASSLAVLDTEAFF. CDR3 bases: TGTGCCAGCAGCTTGGCTGTGTTGGACACTGAAGCTTTCTTT.

J is TRBJ1-1 and V is TRBV5-4; a possible D gene is TRBD1 (5 bases). The CDR3 spans 13 residues. Trimming took off 1 base at V and 7 bases at J, with 11 bases between the two ends. Per the germline V gene, CDR1 is SGHNT and CDR2 is YYREEE (reference sequence). The CDR3 here is CASSLKAGIEAFF. CDR3 bases: TGTGCCAGCAGCTTGAAGGCAGGGATTGAAGCTTTCTTT.

This chain uses TRBV7-9 with TRBJ1-1, with unresolved D. V was shortened by 4 bases and J by 3 bases, with 6 bases between the two germline ends. CDR3 size: 12 residues. Germline-derived CDR1 and CDR2 are SEHNR and FQNEAQ (reference sequence). Written as DNA, the CDR3 is TGTGCCAGCAGCTCATATTACACTGAAGCTTTCTTT. Protein product: CASSSYYTEAFF.

This clone is a singleton in its sample. The DNA of the CDR3 is TGCGCCAGCAGCCAATGGACTAGTAACACCGGGGAGCTGTTTTTT. This codes for CASSQWTSNTGELFF. The chain uses TRBV4-3 and TRBJ2-2; TRBD2 agrees at 7 bases. This CDR3 comprises 15 residues. The V gene's germline CDR1 is LGHNA and CDR2 YSLEER. Unmatched junction bases numbered 2, after V lost 2 bases and J lost 2 bases.

The chain joins TRBV6-5 to TRBJ1-2; TRBD1 matches at 8 bases. The CDR3 sequence is 15 residues long. The germline gives CDR1 MNHEY, CDR2 SVGAGI. The ends lost 0 bases at V and 4 bases at J; junction bases unmatched: 4. CDR3 region: CASSYSHDRGYGYTF. CDR3 sequence (DNA): TGTGCCAGCAGTTACTCCCACGACAGGGGCTATGGCTACACCTTC.

J is TRBJ1-4 and V is TRBV3-1 (or the pseudogene TRBV3-2), with D maybe TRBD1 (6 bases). Germline CDR1 reads LGHDT; CDR2 reads YNNKEL (reference sequence). The CDR3 is 15 residues long. The V end was cut by 3 bases, the J end by 7 bases, with 15 bases between. CDR3 region: CASSHTAGAGEKLFF. The CDR3, as DNA: TGTGCCAGCAGCCATACTGCGGGGGCGGGTGAAAAACTGTTTTTT.

The chain has TRBV6-2 or TRBV6-3 and TRBJ2-3; TRBD1 might be the D (6 bases). The V end lost 2 bases, the J end lost 6 bases, and 9 bases lay between the germline ends. In germline, CDR1 is MNHEY, CDR2 SVGEGT. The CDR3 is made up of 13 amino acids. This CDR3 is CASSYTGPDTQYF. In DNA form, the CDR3 reads TGTGCCAGCAGTTACACAGGGCCGGATACGCAGTATTTT.

The chain is built from TRBV11-3 and TRBJ2-1; a possible D gene is TRBD2 (5 bases). The CDR3 extends over 20 amino acids. The V end lost 0 bases, the J end lost 0 bases, and 21 bases lay between the germline ends. Germline assignment: CDR1 SGHNT and CDR2 YENEEA. CDR3 region: CASSLDLRAHHPSSYNEQFF. In DNA form, the CDR3 reads TGTGCCAGCAGCTTAGATTTGCGGGCCCACCACCCGAGCTCCTACAATGAGCAGTTCTTC. The complete variable domain, with remaining parts taken from reference TRBV11-3 and TRBJ2-1, reads EAGVVQSPRYKIIEKKQPVAFWCNPISGHNTLYWYLQNLGQGPELLIRYENEEAVDDSQLPKDRFSAERLKGVDSTLKIQPAELGDSAVYLCASSLDLRAHHPSSYNEQFFGPGTRLTVL.

The gene calls are TRBV15 and TRBJ1-5; 8 bases are shared with TRBD1. V gave up 0 bases and J gave up 4 bases; unmatched junction bases: 11. Germline V gene sequence: CDR1 LNHNV, CDR2 YYDKDF (reference sequence). The CDR3 is made up of 18 amino acids. The CDR3 sequence is CATSRDSNTGTGNQPQHF. The CDR3 bases are TGTGCCACCAGCAGAGATTCTAATACCGGGACAGGTAATCAGCCCCAGCATTTT.

This sequence joins TRBV24-1 and TRBJ2-3; TRBD1 is a possible D gene (6 bases). Germline V gene data show CDR1 as KGHDR and CDR2 as SFDVKD. The CDR3 extends over 14 amino acids. V was pared by 2 bases and J by 4 bases, with 9 bases between. The CDR3 region has the DNA TGTGCCACCAGTGATTCACAGGGCTCAGATACGCAGTATTTT. Protein product: CATSDSQGSDTQYF.

The genes are TRBV4-3 and TRBJ1-3; the D gene is possibly TRBD1 (6 bases). V was clipped by 2 bases and J by 2 bases, with 13 bases between them. The CDR3 spans 16 residues. Germline CDR1 and CDR2: LGHNA and YSLEER. Here the CDR3 DNA reads TGCGCCAGCAGCCAAACAGGGCGTACGGCTGGAAACACCATATATTTT. Its translation: CASSQTGRTAGNTIYF.

The V gene is TRBV9, the J gene TRBJ2-7, with D tentatively TRBD2 (6 bases). Per the germline V gene, CDR1 is SGDLS and CDR2 is YYNGEE. The CDR3 is 15 residues long. V dropped 3 bases and J dropped 3 bases, with 16 bases sitting between them. The CDR3 loop reads CASSAWFGGNYEQYF. CDR3 coding DNA: TGTGCCAGCAGCGCCTGGTTTGGAGGGAACTACGAGCAGTACTTC.

This sequence joins TRBV25-1 and TRBJ1-1; 7 bases agree with TRBD1. Germline-derived CDR1 and CDR2 are MGHDK and SYGVNS. The CDR3 spans 16 residues. The trim removed 4 bases at V and 0 bases at J, leaving 8 bases unmatched. CDR3 sequence: CASSGGDRLMNTEAFF. CDR3 DNA sequence: TGTGCCAGCAGTGGGGGGGACAGACTAATGAACACTGAAGCTTTCTTT.

V gene TRBV25-1 combines with J gene TRBJ2-4, with D tentatively TRBD2 (5 bases). Germline CDR1 reads MGHDK; CDR2 reads SYGVNS. V lost 0 bases and J lost 6, with 9 bases in between. This CDR3 is built from 14 residues. CDR3 loop: CASSEYRDPNIQYF. The CDR3 region has the DNA TGTGCCAGCAGTGAATATCGGGATCCAAACATTCAGTACTTC.

The chain is built from TRBV15 and TRBJ2-1; the D is unclear. Germline values: CDR1 LNHNV, CDR2 YYDKDF (reference sequence). The CDR3 has 15 amino acids. Trimming removed 3 bases from V and 0 bases from J, with 9 bases in between. The CDR3 DNA reads TGTGCCACCAGCAGTGGGCGGATCTCCTACAATGAGCAGTTCTTC. Residues: CATSSGRISYNEQFF.

A few counts support this clone. The rearrangement links TRBV9 to TRBJ2-5, with D tentatively TRBD2 (6 bases). Germline V lookup: CDR1 SGDLS, CDR2 YYNGEE. The CDR3 runs 14 residues. V was trimmed by 4 bases and J by 5 bases, leaving 15 bases between them. CDR3 residues: CASSPRTGGETQYF. Here the CDR3 DNA reads TGTGCCAGCAGCCCCCGGACTGGAGGGGAGACCCAGTACTTC.

The chain uses TRBV15 and TRBJ2-1, with 11 bases matching TRBD2. V was pared by 5 bases and J by 2 bases, with 2 bases of the junction left unmatched. Germline lookup yields CDR1 LNHNV and CDR2 YYDKDF (reference sequence). CDR3 size: 15 residues. CDR3 coding DNA: TGTGCCACCAGCCGTAGCGGGGGGGCCTACAATGAGCAGTTCTTC. This sequence encodes CATSRSGGAYNEQFF.

V usage is TRBV19 and J usage is TRBJ1-5; 11 bases are a match to TRBD1. V dropped 11 bases and J dropped 5; count of bases not matched to a gene: 5. Germline V gene lookup returns CDR1 LNHDA and CDR2 SQIVND (reference sequence). CDR3 length: 13 residues. DNA for the CDR3: TGTGCCGTAGGGGACAGGGGGGATCAGCCCCAGCATTTT. It encodes CAVGDRGDQPQHF. Based on the CDR3 plus reference TRBV19 and TRBJ1-5, the full variable domain is DGGITQSPKYLFRKEGQNVTLSCEQNLNHDAMYWYRQDPGQGLRLIYYSQIVNDFQKGDIAEGYSVSREKKESFPLTVTSAQKNPTAFYLCAVGDRGDQPQHFGDGTRLSIL.

The chain links TRBV5-1 to TRBJ1-6, with unresolved D. Between the trimmed V and J ends, which lost 0 bases and 8 bases, there was a span of 9 bases. The CDR3 has 14 residues. From germline, CDR1 is SGHRS and CDR2 YFSETQ. CDR3 bases: TGCGCCAGCAGCTTGGGCGGGGAAGATTCACCCCTCCACTTT. It specifies CASSLGGEDSPLHF.